These 32 T cell receptor beta chains came from one sample sequenced in a study of shared clonotypes between healthy human individuals. The table came from immunoSEQ multiplex PCR; TCRdb's copy has only in-frame clones and leaves some out. Of 950,000 to 1,200,000 clones listed, around 77% are singletons. The sample was memory CD4+ T cells from PBMCs. As to subset: CD45RA-negative fraction. These receptors all stem from a man between 18 and 29 years old in good health. Some clones in this sample may be carry-over from other donors' samples.

Written as DNA, the CDR3 is TGTGCCAGCAGTGAACAGTTCATAACGAACACCGGGGAGCTGTTTTTT. Protein product: CASSEQFITNTGELFF. This rearrangement joins TRBV6-4 to TRBJ2-2; D is uncertain. CDR3 length: 16 amino acids. The V end was cut by 3 bases, the J end by 0 bases, with 11 bases between. CDR1 and CDR2 from the germline V gene are MRHNA and SNTAGT.

As for this clone: This specimen includes other DNA sequences encoding the same CDR3. The rearrangement joins TRBV6-5 to TRBJ2-1; D is possibly TRBD2 (6 bases). The CDR3 is 13 residues long. Per germline, CDR1 MNHEY and CDR2 SVGAGI. The V gene lost 3 bases and the J gene lost 6 bases, with 9 bases spanning the gap. CDR3 coding DNA: TGTGCCAGCAGTTATGGCGGGATCAATGAGCAGTTCTTC. Protein sequence: CASSYGGINEQFF.

This clone was found once. The V and J genes are TRBV7-9 and TRBJ1-2, with D unresolved. This CDR3 is 14 amino acids long. Germline CDR1 reads SEHNR; CDR2 reads FQNEAQ (reference sequence). V lost 2 bases to trimming and J lost 2 bases, with 9 bases between them. CDR3 nucleotide sequence: TGTGCCAGCAGCTTAATCGGCGGAAACTATGGCTACACCTTC. Residues: CASSLIGGNYGYTF. The full variable domain, with the rest looked up from reference TRBV7-9 and TRBJ1-2, is DTGVSQNPRHKITKRGQNVTFRCDPISEHNRLYWYRQTLGQGPEFLTYFQNEAQLEKSRLLSDRFSAERPKGSFSTLEIQRTEQGDSAMYLCASSLIGGNYGYTFGSGTRLTVV.

V gene TRBV6-1 combines with J gene TRBJ2-2; possible D gene TRBD2, 6 bases. The CDR3 runs 16 residues. Germline values: CDR1 MNHNS, CDR2 SASEGT. The V gene lost 3 bases and the J gene lost 4 bases, with 15 bases spanning the gap. CDR3 sequence (DNA): TGTGCCAGCAGTGATCGGGGGAGGTCAAGCACCGGGGAGCTGTTTTTT. Translation gives CASSDRGRSSTGELFF.

The chain links TRBV27 to TRBJ2-7, with unresolved D. V lost 4 bases, J lost 3 bases, and 19 bases lay in between. From germline, CDR1 is MNHEY and CDR2 SMNVEV (reference sequence). The CDR3 spans 16 residues. The CDR3 loop is CASSSPKGAPFYEQYF. In nucleotides, the CDR3 is TGTGCCAGCAGTTCCCCCAAGGGCGCACCTTTCTACGAGCAGTACTTC.

The V gene is TRBV5-6, the J gene TRBJ2-7; 13 bases align to TRBD2. Germline CDR1 is SGHDT and CDR2 is YYEEEE. This CDR3 has 16 amino acids. Unmatched junction bases numbered 3, after V lost 1 base and J lost 2 bases. CDR3 coding DNA: TGTGCCAGCAGCTTGTATGGGACTAGCGGGACCTACGAGCAGTACTTC. Translation gives CASSLYGTSGTYEQYF.

This clone appeared a single time. The chain is built from TRBV4-1 and TRBJ1-5, with 10 bases lining up with TRBD1. Germline V gene lookup returns CDR1 MGHRA and CDR2 YSYEKL. With 4 bases clipped from V and 0 bases from J, the junction kept 3 bases outside the gene matches. This CDR3 spans 16 amino acids. The CDR3 nucleotides are TGCGCCAGCAGCCCGGACAGGGGGAATAGCAATCAGCCCCAGCATTTT. Translating it yields CASSPDRGNSNQPQHF.

V usage is TRBV28 and J usage is TRBJ2-7; 8 bases are a match to TRBD2. The CDR3 is 13 amino acids. Germline V gives CDR1 MDHEN, CDR2 SYDVKM. J gave up 3 bases and V 8 bases, and 6 bases lay outside the gene matches. Here the CDR3 DNA reads TGTGCCAGCTATAGCGGGACGAACTACGAGCAGTACTTC. It specifies CASYSGTNYEQYF.

The genes are TRBV7-2 and TRBJ2-3; D uncertain. Germline CDR1 SGHTA, CDR2 FQGNSA. V shed 5 bases and J shed 4 bases, with 16 bases lying between them. The CDR3 has 15 amino acids. In DNA form, the CDR3 reads TGTGCCAGCAGCCTGCAATCGCTGGTGGCAGATACGCAGTATTTT. Encoded protein: CASSLQSLVADTQYF.

This chain connects TRBV12-2 to TRBJ2-1; the D call of TRBD1 is as the table states it, not checked on the DNA. TRBV12-2 corresponds to a pseudogene. CDR3 length: 14 residues. CDR3 sequence reads: CASRLALTGGEQFF. In DNA, the CDR3 is TGTGCAAGTCGCTTAGCTCTGACAGGTGGTGAGCAGTTCTTC.

The rearrangement joins TRBV7-2 to TRBJ2-1; D gene uncertain. Germline V lookup: CDR1 SGHTA, CDR2 FQGNSA. The CDR3 runs 13 residues. Trimming cost V 1 base and J 11 bases, with 12 bases left between them. The CDR3 loop reads CASSLEPNLQQFF. CDR3 nucleotide sequence: TGTGCCAGCAGCTTAGAACCAAACCTCCAGCAGTTCTTC.

The chain is built from TRBV7-9 and TRBJ2-7; D ambiguous. Germline values: CDR1 SEHNR, CDR2 FQNEAQ (reference sequence). The CDR3 runs to 14 residues. Deletions cut 5 bases from V and 2 bases from J, with 13 bases between. Here the CDR3 reads CASSPNNGPYEQYF. The CDR3 DNA reads as TGTGCCAGCAGCCCCAATAATGGTCCCTACGAGCAGTACTTC.

In this sample, this clone turned up once. Other DNA sequences in the sample encode the same CDR3. V usage is TRBV28 and J usage is TRBJ2-7, with TRBD1 matching over 7 bases. Germline V lookup: CDR1 MDHEN, CDR2 SYDVKM. Germline trimming cut 6 bases from V and 2 bases from J; bases unmatched to any gene: 4. The CDR3 runs 13 residues. CDR3 residues: CASSLGQTYEQYF. The CDR3 nucleotides are TGTGCCAGCAGCCTGGGACAGACCTACGAGCAGTACTTC. The variable domain in full, with the rest retrieved from reference TRBV28 and TRBJ2-7, is DVKVTQSSRYLVKRTGEKVFLECVQDMDHENMFWYRQDPGLGLRLIYFSYDVKMKEKGDIPEGYSVSREKKERFSLILESASTNQTSMYLCASSLGQTYEQYFGPGTRLTVT.

This chain links TRBV7-8 with TRBJ2-1, with a tentative D call TRBD1 (5 bases). Germline V gene lookup returns CDR1 SGHVS and CDR2 FQNEAQ. The CDR3 contains 13 residues. Deletions cut 0 bases from V and 12 bases from J, with 12 bases between. For the CDR3, the DNA is TGTGCCAGCAGCTTAGCGTTACAGGTTGGGCAGTTCTTC. Encoded protein: CASSLALQVGQFF.

This sequence joins TRBV7-9 and TRBJ2-3; D is undetermined. CDR1 SEHNR and CDR2 FQNEAQ come from the germline V gene (reference sequence). The CDR3 runs 14 residues. With 1 base removed from V and 0 bases from J, the gap between germline ends came to 5 bases. This CDR3 is CASSLDLSTDTQYF. The CDR3 DNA sequence: TGTGCCAGCAGCTTAGACCTTAGCACAGATACGCAGTATTTT.

The chain employs TRBV6-1 and TRBJ1-2; unclear D gene. The CDR3 length is 11 residues. The V end was cut by 2 bases, the J end by 6 bases, with 4 bases between. The germline V gene encodes CDR1 MNHNS and CDR2 SASEGT. In DNA form, the CDR3 reads TGTGCCAGCAGTGAATTGGATGGCTACACCTTC. It specifies CASSELDGYTF.

With regard to this clone: Other nucleotide sequences in the sample specify the same CDR3. The J gene is TRBJ2-5, the V gene TRBV7-9; 11 nucleotides agree with TRBD2. This CDR3 has 17 residues. The germline V gene has CDR1 SEHNR and CDR2 FQNEAQ (reference sequence). Trimming at V came to 5 bases and at J to 5 bases, leaving 13 bases not matched to a gene. As DNA, the CDR3 is TGTGCCAGCAGCCCTGAGACTAGCGGGATTCTTGGGGAGACCCAGTACTTC. Its translation is CASSPETSGILGETQYF.

V is TRBV6-5 and J is TRBJ1-2; D not certain. V lost 6 bases and J lost 8, with 13 bases in between. CDR1 MNHEY and CDR2 SVGAGI come from the germline V gene. The CDR3 totals 12 residues. CDR3: CASRRPLGGYTF. CDR3 nucleotides: TGTGCCAGCAGGAGACCCTTGGGCGGCTACACCTTC.

CDR3 sequence reads: CASSFPRTGGFRETQYF. The CDR3 nucleotides are TGTGCCAGCAGTTTCCCAAGGACAGGGGGCTTTCGAGAGACCCAGTACTTC. This rearrangement joins TRBV28 to TRBJ2-5, with 11 bases lining up with TRBD1. Germline-derived CDR1 and CDR2 are MDHEN and SYDVKM. This CDR3 is built from 17 residues. After removal of 3 bases from V and 4 bases from J, the junction contained 10 bases not matched to a gene. Together with reference TRBV28 and TRBJ2-5, the CDR3 gives the full variable domain: DVKVTQSSRYLVKRTGEKVFLECVQDMDHENMFWYRQDPGLGLRLIYFSYDVKMKEKGDIPEGYSVSREKKERFSLILESASTNQTSMYLCASSFPRTGGFRETQYFGPGTRLLVL.

V usage is TRBV5-4 and J usage is TRBJ2-1; the D is unclear. CDR3 size: 14 residues. V lost 4 bases and J 8 bases, leaving 16 bases between the germline ends. CDR1 and CDR2 from the germline V gene are SGHNT and YYREEE (reference sequence). DNA of the CDR3: TGTGCCAGCAGCCTCGGACCCCGTCCCGATGAGCAGTTCTTC. It yields the protein CASSLGPRPDEQFF.

V and J are TRBV7-8 and TRBJ2-4; tentatively, D is TRBD1 or TRBD2 (5 bases each). The germline CDR1 and CDR2 sequences are SGHVS and FQNEAQ. Trimming cost V 5 bases and J 15 bases, with 17 bases left between them. This CDR3 is 12 amino acids long. CDR3 region: CASSPRDRSLYF. The CDR3 coding sequence is TGTGCCAGCAGCCCGAGGGACCGTTCCTTGTACTTC.

The V call is TRBV27, the J call TRBJ2-7, with D unresolved. CDR1 and CDR2 (germline): MNHEY, SMNVEV (reference sequence). The CDR3 is 17 residues long. V lost 6 bases and J lost 4, with 25 bases in between. The CDR3 nucleotides read TGTGCCAGCAGCCTATTTGCCCTACCCGGCAGACAATACGAGCAGTACTTC. Translated, it gives CASSLFALPGRQYEQYF.

The chain carries TRBV25-1 and TRBJ2-1, with TRBD2 identical over 9 bases. The germline CDR1 and CDR2 sequences are MGHDK and SYGVNS. J gave up 6 bases and V 3 bases, and 6 bases lay outside the gene matches. The CDR3 consists of 15 residues. CDR3: CASSDVGGRANEQFF. CDR3 coding DNA: TGTGCCAGCAGTGATGTTGGCGGGAGGGCCAATGAGCAGTTCTTC.

This rearrangement joins TRBV4-1 to TRBJ2-7; 11 nucleotides agree with TRBD2. The germline CDR1 and CDR2 sequences are MGHRA and YSYEKL. This CDR3 region has 15 residues. Trimming at V came to 4 bases and at J to 3 bases, leaving 5 bases not matched to a gene. CDR3 sequence reads: CASSLAGGIGYEQYF. The CDR3 nucleotides are TGCGCCAGCAGCCTAGCGGGAGGGATAGGCTACGAGCAGTACTTC.

The chain links TRBV5-1 to TRBJ2-7, with D maybe TRBD2 (6 bases). The CDR3 is made up of 14 amino acids. Trimming took off 4 bases at V and 7 bases at J, with 18 bases between the two ends. The germline gives CDR1 SGHRS, CDR2 YFSETQ. CDR3: CASSGRGSVGEQYF. CDR3 nucleotides: TGCGCCAGCAGCGGTCGGGGGAGCGTGGGGGAGCAGTACTTC.

As concerns this clone: Other DNA sequences in the same sample also yield this CDR3. The rearrangement uses TRBV18 and TRBJ2-7; D gene unclear. V was cut by 0 bases and J by 3 bases, with 12 bases left in between. The germline V gene encodes CDR1 KGHSH and CDR2 LQKENI. The CDR3 is 15 amino acids. As DNA, the CDR3 is TGTGCCAGCTCACCACCCCCGCCCGCCAGCTACGAGCAGTACTTC. Translation: CASSPPPPASYEQYF.

This clone was detected ten times or more. The V call is TRBV28, the J call TRBJ1-1; 9 nucleotides line up with TRBD1. Germline lookup yields CDR1 MDHEN and CDR2 SYDVKM. The length of the CDR3 is 14 residues. The V segment lost 2 bases and the J segment 7 bases; nucleotides outside the gene matches: 5. The CDR3 bases are TGTGCCAGCAGTTTACCTACAGGGGGCCGTGAAGCTTTCTTT. Its protein product is CASSLPTGGREAFF.

The J gene is TRBJ2-7, the V gene TRBV28, with D perhaps TRBD2 (7 bases). Germline assignment: CDR1 MDHEN and CDR2 SYDVKM. V was cut by 5 bases and J by 2 bases, with 19 bases left in between. The CDR3 is made up of 16 amino acids. The CDR3 nucleotides are TGTGCCAGCAGTCCGGTCGGGGGGCGGAGGGCCTACGAGCAGTACTTC. Translated: CASSPVGGRRAYEQYF.

The chain couples TRBV9 to TRBJ2-2; no clear D gene. Trimming stripped 1 base from V and 8 bases from J, with 12 bases between. The CDR3 runs 14 residues. Germline lookup yields CDR1 SGDLS and CDR2 YYNGEE. DNA for the CDR3: TGTGCCAGCAGCGTAAGTCCCCAACAGGGGGAGCTGTTTTTT. Amino acids: CASSVSPQQGELFF.

This rearrangement joins TRBV28 to TRBJ2-1, with 8 positions matching TRBD2. Germline V CDR1 and CDR2: MDHEN, SYDVKM. The CDR3 has 15 amino acids. The ends lost 6 bases at V and 12 bases at J; junction bases unmatched: 16. CDR3 amino acids: CASRDRLMREAGQFF. The CDR3 DNA reads TGTGCCAGCAGAGATAGGCTTATGCGGGAGGCAGGGCAGTTCTTC.

The V call is TRBV2, the J call TRBJ2-2; D unresolved. The CDR3 consists of 18 residues. Trimming removed 5 bases at V and 0 bases at J, with 19 bases between. The V gene's germline CDR1 is SNHLY and CDR2 FYNNEI. CDR3 nucleotides: TGTGCCAGCAGTCCGGGTGCTTCACACCTCCCGAACACCGGGGAGCTGTTTTTT. Translation gives CASSPGASHLPNTGELFF.

The V gene is TRBV5-4, the J gene TRBJ2-7; 11 bases are shared with TRBD2. V trimming: 3 bases; J trimming: 2 bases; junction bases outside the gene matches: 13. This CDR3 region has 18 residues. Germline V gene lookup returns CDR1 SGHNT and CDR2 YYREEE (reference sequence). CDR3 loop: CASSSTPGTSGFTYEQYF. DNA for the CDR3: TGTGCCAGCAGCTCAACCCCCGGGACTAGCGGATTTACCTACGAGCAGTACTTC.